This TCR beta chain was captured by sequencing in a study of sequential checkpoint blockade in melanoma. Study summary: Patients were randomized 1:1 to nivolumab-then-ipilimumab or ipilimumab-then-nivolumab first-line. Both treatment sequences were followed by maintenance nivolumab.

Measured with immunoSEQ multiplex PCR; TCRdb has only the in-frame clones, and not every one. The data contain under 40,000 clones, around nine tenths of them seen just once; the ten biggest clones take up roughly 12%. The CDR3 runs to 15 residues. Losses at the gene ends were 0 bases for V and 2 bases for J; bases not matched to a gene: 3. Germline lookup yields CDR1 SGHDT and CDR2 YYEEEE. Treatment indicated: randomized to nivolumab then ipilimumab (arm A) or the reverse (arm B). Patients had received no earlier DNA-damaging chemotherapy. Live CD3+CD8+ CD19− CD56− cells were sorted from PBMCs. This TCR was sampled from a human donor with melanoma. This chain links TRBV5-6 with TRBJ1-1; TRBD1 aligns across 8 bases. The sequenced sample was CD8+ T cells sorted from blood (inferred from file names), obtained from a patient given nivolumab and ipilimumab in sequence. The CDR3 DNA follows: TGTGCCAGCAGCTTGGAAGGACAGGGCAACACTGAAGCTTTCTTT. Residues: CASSLEGQGNTEAFF.